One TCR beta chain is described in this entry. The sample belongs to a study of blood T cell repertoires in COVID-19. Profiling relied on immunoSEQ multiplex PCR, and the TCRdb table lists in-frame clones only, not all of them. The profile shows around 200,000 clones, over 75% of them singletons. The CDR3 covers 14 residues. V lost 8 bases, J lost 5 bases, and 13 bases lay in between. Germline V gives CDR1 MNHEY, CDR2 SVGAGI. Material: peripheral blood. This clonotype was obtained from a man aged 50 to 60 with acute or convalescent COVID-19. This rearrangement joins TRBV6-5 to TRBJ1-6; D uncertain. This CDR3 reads CASRDYPHNSPLHF. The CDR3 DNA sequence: TGTGCCAGCCGGGATTACCCCCATAATTCACCCCTCCACTTT.